This T cell receptor beta chain was recorded in a study of blood T cell repertoires in COVID-19. The CDR3 extends over 12 amino acids. The V gene lost 8 bases and the J gene lost 4 bases, with 11 bases spanning the gap. Germline lookup yields CDR1 KGHSH and CDR2 LQKENI. Per the original data handling: Estimation of nucleated cell counts relied on the amplification of reference gene primers. The repertoire was sequenced with immunoSEQ multiplex PCR; TCRdb's copy has only in-frame clones and lacks some. The V and J calls and clone size were taken over from that table, and D and trimming were inferred from the DNA. The sample has 200,000 to 300,000 clones; 70% to 85% are singletons.

Sequenced sample: peripheral blood. The TCR sequence derives from an elderly woman with acute or convalescent COVID-19. The chain couples TRBV18 to TRBJ2-5, with D possibly matching TRBD2 (7 bases). CDR3 DNA sequence: TGTGCCAGCACCGCGGGGGCAGAGACCCAGTACTTC. It encodes CASTAGAETQYF. The whole variable domain, filled in from reference TRBV18 and TRBJ2-5, reads NAGVMQNPRHLVRRRGQEARLRCSPMKGHSHVYWYRQLPEEGLKFMVYLQKENIIDESGMPKERFSAEFPKEGPSILRIQQVVRGDSAAYFCASTAGAETQYFGPGTRLLVL.